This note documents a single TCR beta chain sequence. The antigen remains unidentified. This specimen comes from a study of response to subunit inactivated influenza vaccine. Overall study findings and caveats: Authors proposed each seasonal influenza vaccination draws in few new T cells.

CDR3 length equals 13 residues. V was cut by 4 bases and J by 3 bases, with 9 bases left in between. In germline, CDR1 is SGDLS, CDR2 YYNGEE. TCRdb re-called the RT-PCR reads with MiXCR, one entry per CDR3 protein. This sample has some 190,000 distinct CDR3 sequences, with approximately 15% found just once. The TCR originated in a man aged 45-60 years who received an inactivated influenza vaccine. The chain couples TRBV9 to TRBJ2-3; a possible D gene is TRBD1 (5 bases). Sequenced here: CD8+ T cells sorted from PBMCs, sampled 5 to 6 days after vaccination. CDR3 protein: CASSLQETDTQYF. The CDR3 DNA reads TGTGCCAGCAGCTTACAGGAGACAGATACGCAGTATTTT.